The 7 T cell receptor beta chains below were found in one sample sequenced in a study of CD8+CD57+ T cells in acquired aplastic anemia. Template material for TCR beta VDJ and CDR3 profiling consisted of genomic DNA. TCRdb itself ran the reads through MiXCR, one entry per CDR3 protein. Among 98,000 or so distinct CDR3 sequences listed, 40% to 65% were seen once. Input material: sorted CD4+, CD8+, or CD8+CD57+ T cells (not recorded which) from PBMCs. The source is a human donor in good health, serving as a control.

This clonotype was observed a handful of times. V gene TRBV15 combines with J gene TRBJ2-7; D possibly corresponds to TRBD2 (5 bases). Deletions cut 0 bases from V and 2 bases from J, with 17 bases between. The length of the CDR3 is 17 residues. CDR1 is LNHNV and CDR2 is YYDKDF in the germline V gene (reference sequence). The CDR3 nucleotides read TGTGCCACCAGCAGAGATTTCGGAGGCACAACCGCCTACGAGCAGTACTTC. This translates into CATSRDFGGTTAYEQYF. Looking up the rest from reference TRBV15 and TRBJ2-7 gives the full variable domain: DAMVIQNPRYQVTQFGKPVTLSCSQTLNHNVMYWYQQKSSQAPKLLFHYYDKDFNNEADTPDNFQSRRPNTSFCFLDIRSPGLGDTAMYLCATSRDFGGTTAYEQYFGPGTRLTVT.

This clonotype was seen at least ten times. The chain combines TRBV7-6 with TRBJ2-2; possibly TRBD2 for D (6 bases). The V end was cut by 5 bases, the J end by 1 base, with 11 bases between. The germline CDR1 and CDR2 sequences are SGHVS and FNYEAQ. CDR3 length equals 15 residues. The CDR3 nucleotides are TGTGCCAGCAGCGGGCCGGGAGAGAACACCGGGGAGCTGTTTTTT. It codes for CASSGPGENTGELFF.

The chain employs TRBV25-1 and TRBJ2-1; 9 bases are a match to TRBD2. J lost 8 bases, V lost 5 bases, and 10 bases had no gene match. Germline V lookup: CDR1 MGHDK, CDR2 SYGVNS. The CDR3 is made up of 15 amino acids. This CDR3 is CASSLVSGGYDEQFF. The CDR3 DNA follows: TGTGCCAGCAGTTTGGTTAGCGGGGGTTATGATGAGCAGTTCTTC.

The rearrangement uses TRBV6-1 and TRBJ2-1; TRBD2 might be the D (5 bases). CDR1 is MNHNS and CDR2 is SASEGT in the germline V gene. The V and J ends lost 6 bases and 3 bases respectively, with 15 bases between them. The CDR3 length is 15 residues. Written as DNA, the CDR3 is TGTGCCAGCAGCCCCCCGGGAATAAGCTACAATGAGCAGTTCTTC. Translated, it gives CASSPPGISYNEQFF.

This clonotype appeared a few times. The chain is built from TRBV28 and TRBJ2-2, with 7 nucleotides matching TRBD1. The V gene end was trimmed by 3 bases and the J gene end by 0 bases; junction bases not matched to a gene: 1. The CDR3 runs to 15 residues. CDR1 is MDHEN, CDR2 SYDVKM, per germline. CDR3 bases: TGTGCCAGCAGTTTGACAGGGACGAACACCGGGGAGCTGTTTTTT. It is translated as CASSLTGTNTGELFF.

This clonotype was observed a handful of times. The chain carries TRBV11-1 and TRBJ2-5; 13 bases are a match to TRBD2. CDR1 and CDR2 (germline): SGHAT, FQDESV (reference sequence). V lost 6 bases to trimming and J lost 2 bases; unmatched junction nucleotides: 9. This CDR3 is built from 17 residues. In nucleotides, the CDR3 is TGTGCCAGCAGTTCAACTAGCGGGGGGGGCATACAAGAGACCCAGTACTTC. Protein: CASSSTSGGGIQETQYF.

This clonotype occurred many times. The chain recombines TRBV27 with TRBJ2-5, with 12 bases that match TRBD1. The V gene's germline CDR1 is MNHEY and CDR2 SMNVEV (reference sequence). CDR3 length: 15 amino acids. With V trimmed by 8 bases and J by 6 bases, 10 bases remained unmatched. Written as DNA, the CDR3 is TGTGCCAGCGGGGCCGGGACAGGGGGCGCGAAGACCCAGTACTTC. Its translation: CASGAGTGGAKTQYF.